This T cell receptor (beta chain) was captured by sequencing in a study of blood T cell repertoires in COVID-19. The table came from immunoSEQ multiplex PCR; TCRdb's copy has only in-frame clones and leaves some out. The sample contains under 200,000 clones, around 90% of which appear only once. Source material: peripheral blood. This clonotype was sampled from a man aged 50 to 59 with acute or convalescent COVID-19.

For the CDR3, the DNA is TGTGCCAGCAGCTCGCCAAGCGATGAAAAACTGTTTTTT. Its protein product is CASSSPSDEKLFF. V gene TRBV28 combines with J gene TRBJ1-4; D is ambiguous. This CDR3 region has 13 residues. V lost 6 bases and J lost 6, with 11 bases in between. Germline assignment: CDR1 MDHEN and CDR2 SYDVKM.